A selection of T cell receptor beta chains follows, all from one sample in a study of Ad26.COV2.S vaccination and SARS-CoV-2 variants. Assay used: immunoSEQ multiplex PCR; TCRdb lists only in-frame clones, some missing. In the table there are 200,000 to 300,000 clones, approximately 87% of which are singletons. The specimen comprised peripheral blood, sampled in a trial of Ad26.COV2.S vaccine versus placebo. All receptors come from a person between 18 and 65 years old who received the Ad26.COV2.S COVID-19 vaccine or a placebo. Both conserved end residues are part of each CDR3. The D gene is left open where the match is weak. Clone size is given for some rows only: seen once, a few or many times, or a class if the clone is expanded.

cdr3_aa,cdr3_nt,j_call,clone_size,d_call,v_call
CASSSAGTANTGELFF,TGTGCCAGCAGCTCGGCCGGGACAGCGAACACCGGGGAGCTGTTTTTT,TRBJ2-2,NA,TRBD1,TRBV7-6
CASRSFVSSYNEQFF,TGTGCCAGCCGTTCGTTCGTGAGCTCCTACAATGAGCAGTTCTTC,TRBJ2-1,NA,NA,TRBV6-6
CASSPGGNQPQHF,TGTGCCAGCAGCCCGGGGGGAAATCAGCCCCAGCATTTT,TRBJ1-5,once,NA,TRBV21-1
CASSSQLWGPNSEQYF,TGTGCCAGTAGTAGCCAACTATGGGGGCCGAACTCCGAGCAGTACTTC,TRBJ2-7,NA,NA,TRBV19
CASSSQGRYGYTF,TGTGCCAGCAGTTCACAGGGGCGCTATGGCTACACCTTC,TRBJ1-2,NA,TRBD1,TRBV28
CASSIDLGVLDGYTF,TGTGCCAGTAGTATAGATCTGGGGGTATTGGATGGCTACACCTTC,TRBJ1-2,NA,NA,TRBV19
CASSLAVSYGYTF,TGTGCCAGCAGCTTAGCGGTATCCTATGGCTACACCTTC,TRBJ1-2,NA,NA,TRBV7-9
CASSPPAIYGYTF,TGTGCCAGCAGTCCTCCCGCAATTTATGGCTACACCTTC,TRBJ1-2,NA,NA,TRBV28
CASSPLRDLGDTQYF,TGTGCCAGCAGCCCGTTACGGGACTTGGGAGATACGCAGTATTTT,TRBJ2-3,NA,NA,TRBV7-2
CSVVEGGFVAFF,TGCAGCGTTGTTGAAGGGGGCTTCGTAGCTTTCTTT,TRBJ1-1,NA,TRBD1,TRBV29-1
CAWSATGRSYGYTF,TGTGCCTGGAGTGCAACTGGACGGTCCTATGGCTACACCTTC,TRBJ1-2,NA,NA,TRBV30
CASRGPPGDTQYF,TGTGCCAGCAGGGGACCGCCCGGGGATACGCAGTATTTT,TRBJ2-3,NA,NA,TRBV2
CASSIPFRPGLAAGELFF,TGTGCCAGCAGTATTCCCTTTAGGCCGGGACTAGCGGCCGGGGAGCTGTTTTTT,TRBJ2-2,NA,TRBD2,TRBV11-2
CASRPQGYNSPLHF,TGTGCCAGCAGACCCCAGGGTTACAATTCACCCCTCCACTTT,TRBJ1-6,once,NA,TRBV27